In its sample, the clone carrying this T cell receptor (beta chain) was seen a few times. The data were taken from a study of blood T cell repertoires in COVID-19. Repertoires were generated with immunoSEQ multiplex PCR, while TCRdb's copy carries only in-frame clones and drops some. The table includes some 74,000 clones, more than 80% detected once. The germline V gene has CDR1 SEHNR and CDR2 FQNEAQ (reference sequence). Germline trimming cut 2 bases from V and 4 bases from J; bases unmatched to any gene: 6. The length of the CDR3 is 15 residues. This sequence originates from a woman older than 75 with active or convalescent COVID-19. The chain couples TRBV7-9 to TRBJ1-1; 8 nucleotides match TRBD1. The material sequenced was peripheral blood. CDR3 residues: CASSLQGALSTEAFF. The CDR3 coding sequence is TGTGCCAGCAGCTTACAGGGGGCCCTGAGCACTGAAGCTTTCTTT. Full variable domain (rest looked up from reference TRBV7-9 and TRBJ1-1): DTGVSQNPRHKITKRGQNVTFRCDPISEHNRLYWYRQTLGQGPEFLTYFQNEAQLEKSRLLSDRFSAERPKGSFSTLEIQRTEQGDSAMYLCASSLQGALSTEAFFGQGTRLTVV.